Presented here are 25 T cell receptor beta chains from one specimen sequenced in a study of T cells in Graves' hyperthyroidism and ophthalmopathy. The investigators amplified TCR beta CDR3 regions from RNA transcripts. During a first-round RT-PCR of the TCR CDR3, the HTBI primer set was used. TCRdb analysed the multiplex PCR reads with MiXCR anew, one entry per CDR3 protein. The sample shows hundreds of thousands of distinct CDR3 sequences, around 39% of them seen only once. Sequencing input: blood. Receptors originate from a man in his late teens or twenties with Graves' hyperthyroidism.

Turning to this clonotype: This sequence may be a read error, since a much larger clone differs from it by one base. Here the CDR3 omits its conserved ending phenylalanine or tryptophan, so a read error is the likely source. The chain has TRBV29-1 and TRBJ2-5; the D call may be TRBD1 or TRBD2 (6 bases each). This CDR3 contains 16 residues. V lost 2 bases and J lost 4, with 20 bases in between. The V gene's germline CDR1 is SQVTM and CDR2 ANQGSEA. CDR3 nucleotides: TGCAGCGTTGAAATCGAGAGCAGGGGAGGTGGAGAGACCCAGTACTCC. The encoded protein is CSVEIESRGGGETQYS.

In regard to this clonotype: The junction shows a germline mismatch at one end, possibly a read error. This chain uses TRBV6-5 with TRBJ2-7; D not certain. Germline CDR1 is MNHEY and CDR2 is SVGAGI. The CDR3 spans 11 residues. CDR3 sequence (DNA): TGTGCCAGCGGCCTCTTCTACAAGCAGTACTTC. Protein: CASGLFYKQYF.

J is TRBJ1-1 and V is TRBV9; D perhaps matches TRBD1 (6 bases). CDR1 SGDLS and CDR2 YYNGEE come from the germline V gene. The CDR3 spans 17 residues. V lost 4 bases to trimming and J lost 0 bases, with 19 bases between them. CDR3 DNA: TGTGCCAGCAGCTCCTTACAAAATGGACAGATGAACACTGAAGCTTTCTTT. As protein: CASSSLQNGQMNTEAFF.

This clonotype appeared many times. V is TRBV2 and J is TRBJ2-6; D gene unclear. The V and J ends lost 6 bases and 3 bases respectively, with 15 bases between them. CDR1 and CDR2 from the germline V gene are SNHLY and FYNNEI. This CDR3 has 16 residues. The CDR3 DNA reads as TGTGCCAGCAGCCGAACACTGGGCGGTGGGGCCAACGTCCTGACTTTC. Translating gives CASSRTLGGGANVLTF.

The chain employs TRBV15 and TRBJ1-2; tentatively, D is TRBD1 (5 bases). Deletions cut 0 bases from V and 5 bases from J, with 10 bases between. The CDR3 totals 14 residues. Germline CDR1 is LNHNV and CDR2 is YYDKDF (reference sequence). The chain's CDR3 is CATSRDFRDYGYTF. The CDR3 DNA reads TGTGCCACCAGCAGAGATTTCAGGGATTATGGCTACACCTTC.

This clonotype was detected only a few times. CDR3 loop: CASSESGQGMPEAFF. CDR3 in DNA: TGCGCCAGCAGTGAGTCTGGGCAGGGGATGCCTGAAGCTTTCTTT. The V call is TRBV10-2, the J call TRBJ1-1, with TRBD1 as a possible D gene (6 bases). CDR1 and CDR2 (germline): WSHSY, SAAADI. This CDR3 is 15 amino acids long. Trimming shortened V by 0 bases and J by 6 bases, and 14 bases separated the two germline ends.

The rearrangement joins TRBV20-1 to TRBJ2-5; TRBD2 might be the D (5 bases). The V end was cut by 6 bases, the J end by 0 bases, with 11 bases between. The CDR3 has 13 amino acids. Germline V CDR1 and CDR2: DFQATT, SNEGSKA (reference sequence). In nucleotides, the CDR3 is TGCAGTGCGGAGGCGACGGACCAAGAGACCCAGTACTTC. This sequence encodes CSAEATDQETQYF.

This clonotype was seen repeatedly, ten times or more. V usage is TRBV7-9 and J usage is TRBJ1-6; D is uncertain. The CDR3 consists of 14 residues. The germline V and J ends were trimmed by 5 bases and 8 bases, with 13 bases remaining between them. From germline, CDR1 is SEHNR and CDR2 FQNEAQ (reference sequence). CDR3 protein: CASSTMTVYSPLHF. Here the CDR3 DNA reads TGTGCCAGCAGCACCATGACCGTCTATTCACCCCTCCACTTT.

Only a few counts were recorded for this clonotype. The rearrangement uses TRBV2 and TRBJ2-2, with 9 bases lining up with TRBD1. Trimming cost V 6 bases and J 9 bases; bases outside gene matches: 11. The CDR3 loop spans 15 amino acids. The germline V gene has CDR1 SNHLY and CDR2 FYNNEI. The CDR3 region is CASSPGTGSLWELFF. In nucleotides, the CDR3 is TGTGCCAGCAGCCCCGGGACAGGGTCCTTATGGGAGCTGTTTTTT.

With regard to this clonotype: A read error may explain this, as a much larger clone is one base away. This chain joins TRBV7-8 and TRBJ1-2; no clear D gene. The CDR3 extends over 16 amino acids. CDR1 and CDR2 from the germline V gene are SGHVS and FQNEAQ. CDR3 sequence: CAGSPNVSTFTRGYTF. CDR3 coding DNA: TGTGCCGGCAGCCCTAACGTCTCGACTTTTACACGTGGCTACACCTTC.

The rearrangement uses TRBV14 and TRBJ2-7, with a weak D call TRBD1 (5 bases). CDR3 size: 14 residues. From germline, CDR1 is SGHDN and CDR2 FVKESK. V dropped 1 base and J dropped 3 bases, with 10 bases sitting between them. The chain's CDR3 is CASSQGRGFYEQYF. CDR3 DNA sequence: TGTGCCAGCAGCCAAGGAAGGGGATTCTACGAGCAGTACTTC.

This chain joins TRBV19 and TRBJ2-5; D might be TRBD2 (6 bases). With 3 bases removed from V and 4 bases from J, the gap between germline ends came to 12 bases. The CDR3 totals 14 residues. Germline loops: CDR1 LNHDA, CDR2 SQIVND (reference sequence). The CDR3 is CASSIGGARETQYF. CDR3 DNA sequence: TGTGCCAGTAGTATCGGCGGGGCGAGAGAGACCCAGTACTTC.

This clonotype has only one observation. The V and J genes are TRBV20-1 and TRBJ2-7, with TRBD1 identical over 9 bases. Losses at the gene ends were 6 bases for V and 1 base for J; bases not matched to a gene: 7. Germline assignment: CDR1 DFQATT and CDR2 SNEGSKA (reference sequence). The CDR3 is 14 amino acids. The chain's CDR3 is CSAGRDRASYEQYF. As DNA, the CDR3 is TGCAGTGCCGGACGGGACAGGGCGTCCTACGAGCAGTACTTC.

The genes are TRBV14 and TRBJ1-1; 8 bases fit TRBD1. V shed 5 bases and J 5 bases; nucleotides not matched to a gene: 10. The CDR3 spans 15 residues. Germline values: CDR1 SGHDN, CDR2 FVKESK. CDR3 sequence: CASSSQGAPITEAFF. CDR3 bases: TGTGCCAGCAGCTCCCAGGGGGCGCCTATAACTGAAGCTTTCTTT.

This clonotype was counted between two and nine times. A clone one base away is much larger, so this may be a read error. CDR3 region: CATGTGESPLHF. CDR3 nucleotides: TGTGCCACCGGGACAGGGGAATCACCCCTCCACTTT. The rearrangement links TRBV10-3 to TRBJ1-6, with 10 positions matching TRBD1. Germline-derived CDR1 and CDR2 are ENHRY and SYGVKD. The junction had 4 bases not matched to a gene; V was cut back by 10 bases and J by 10 bases. The CDR3 covers 12 residues.

The sample holds a few counts of this clonotype. CDR3 amino acids: CASSPPDSQETQYF. For the CDR3, the DNA is TGTGCCAGCAGCCCCCCGGACAGCCAAGAGACCCAGTACTTC. This sequence joins TRBV9 and TRBJ2-5; D perhaps matches TRBD1 (6 bases). V lost 4 bases, J lost 1 base, and 11 bases lay in between. This CDR3 comprises 14 residues. CDR1 and CDR2 (germline): SGDLS, YYNGEE.

This clonotype came up a few times. The CDR3: CASSQERGTGPSYEQYF. The DNA for the CDR3 is TGCGCCAGCAGCCAAGAACGCGGGACAGGGCCCTCCTACGAGCAGTACTTC. The rearrangement uses TRBV4-3 and TRBJ2-7, with TRBD1 identical over 9 bases. The CDR3 is 17 amino acids. Germline CDR1 and CDR2: LGHNA and YSLEER. The ends lost 0 bases at V and 0 bases at J; junction bases unmatched: 6.

This clonotype has just a few counts. The chain employs TRBV12-3 or TRBV12-4 and TRBJ1-1, with a possible D match to TRBD1 (5 bases). Trimming left V 7 bases short and J 0 bases short, with 12 bases between. There are 14 residues in the CDR3. The DNA of the CDR3 is TGTGCCAGCACCCCGGGAGGGGTGAACACTGAAGCTTTCTTT. Translating gives CASTPGGVNTEAFF.

The sample holds a few counts of this clonotype. The chain is built from TRBV19 and TRBJ2-5; maybe TRBD1 (6 bases). The CDR3 loop spans 15 amino acids. Germline V gene lookup returns CDR1 LNHDA and CDR2 SQIVND (reference sequence). Trimming took 5 bases from V and 5 from J, leaving 18 bases between them. The CDR3 spells CASSHRHGQRETQYF. For the CDR3, the DNA is TGTGCCAGTAGTCACCGCCACGGACAGCGCGAGACCCAGTACTTC.

On this clonotype: A read error may account for a junction end that differs from germline. The chain has TRBV7-7 and TRBJ2-7, with 10 bases that match TRBD1. The CDR3 sequence is 14 residues long. Germline V gene lookup returns CDR1 SSHAT and CDR2 FNYEAQ (reference sequence). The CDR3 reads CASSQGTGANEQYF. The CDR3 region has the DNA TGTGCTAGCAGCCAAGGGACAGGGGCCAATGAGCAGTACTTC.

The rearrangement links TRBV7-9 to TRBJ2-7; TRBD2 aligns across 10 bases. The CDR3 length is 17 residues. Trimming removed 2 bases from V and 0 bases from J; junction bases left unmatched: 7. Germline CDR1 SEHNR, CDR2 FQNEAQ (reference sequence). The CDR3 region has the DNA TGTGCCAGCAGCTTAATCCCAGCGGGGGGGCTCTCCTACGAGCAGTACTTC. Amino acid sequence: CASSLIPAGGLSYEQYF.

This clonotype came up many times. CDR3 region: CSVPSGKGGTGELFF. The CDR3 DNA sequence: TGCAGCGTCCCTAGCGGGAAGGGGGGCACCGGGGAGCTGTTTTTT. The chain joins TRBV29-1 to TRBJ2-2, with 9 bases lining up with TRBD2. Germline CDR1 SQVTM, CDR2 ANQGSEA. The CDR3 loop spans 15 amino acids. V shed 6 bases and J 4 bases; nucleotides not matched to a gene: 9.

This chain connects TRBV6-4 to TRBJ2-3; D is perhaps TRBD1 (5 bases). V lost 3 bases to trimming and J lost 11 bases, with 12 bases between them. The CDR3 spans 12 residues. Per the germline V gene, CDR1 is MRHNA and CDR2 is SNTAGT. CDR3 nucleotide sequence: TGTGCCAGCAGTGAGAAACGGACACTGCAGTATTTT. This sequence encodes CASSEKRTLQYF.

The chain employs TRBV5-1 and TRBJ2-5; the D gene is possibly TRBD2 (6 bases). V lost 8 bases and J lost 5, with 16 bases in between. The CDR3 runs to 13 residues. Germline V gene data show CDR1 as SGHRS and CDR2 as YFSETQ. This CDR3 is CASRSGVWETQYF. The CDR3 region has the DNA TGCGCCAGTAGATCGGGGGTTTGGGAGACCCAGTACTTC.

The DNA for the CDR3 is TGCGCCAGCAGCCAAGAATGGCGGCTACTCGAGCAGTACTTC. Its protein is CASSQEWRLLEQYF. The rearrangement uses TRBV4-1 and TRBJ2-7, with D unresolved. Trimming left V 0 bases short and J 6 bases short, with 12 bases between. Germline lookup yields CDR1 MGHRA and CDR2 YSYEKL. The CDR3 totals 14 residues.